These T cell receptor beta chains were read from a single sample in a study of blood T cell repertoires in COVID-19. The assay was immunoSEQ multiplex PCR, and TCRdb's table has in-frame clones only and misses some. The top ten hold roughly 20% of the sample, which has 200,000 to 250,000 clones, less than 90% seen once. Sequencing used peripheral blood. The receptor set was obtained from a woman older than 75 with active or convalescent COVID-19. The CDR3 runs from the conserved cysteine through the conserved F or W. The order of the fields is D gene, clone size, J gene, V gene, CDR3 DNA, CDR3 protein. A D gene is named only where the DNA matches it firmly. Clone size appears in some rows only: once, few, many, or a class for an expanded clone.

. | . | TRBJ1-1 | TRBV11-2 | TGTGCCAGCAGCCCCTTCTCGCGGGGGACTGAAGCTTTCTTT | CASSPFSRGTEAFF
. | once | TRBJ1-4 | TRBV5-1 | TGCGCCAGCAGCTCACCCTCAGGCAGCCGTAATGAAAAACTGTTTTTT | CASSSPSGSRNEKLFF
. | . | TRBJ2-2 | TRBV7-9 | TGTGCCAGCAGCTTAGGATTTGGGGGCGGCACCGGGGAGCTGTTTTTT | CASSLGFGGGTGELFF
. | . | TRBJ2-7 | TRBV11-2 | TGTGCCAGCAGCTTAGATCTTGGAGGACAGCTCTCCTACGAGCAGTACTTC | CASSLDLGGQLSYEQYF
. | once | TRBJ1-1 | TRBV27 | TGTGCCAGCAGTTTGAGGGCTGTCTTGGTTGAAGCTTTCTTT | CASSLRAVLVEAFF
. | few | TRBJ2-7 | TRBV27 | TGTGCCAGCACCAGGACCCGGGGCTACGAGCAGTACTTC | CASTRTRGYEQYF
TRBD2 | . | TRBJ2-3 | TRBV27 | TGTGCCAGCAGTTTTCAAGTAGCGGGGGGCAGGTCAGATACGCAGTATTTT | CASSFQVAGGRSDTQYF
. | . | TRBJ1-5 | TRBV4-1 | TGCGCCAGCAGCCCCGCGGGGGAGGCAAGCAATCAGCCCCAGCATTTT | CASSPAGEASNQPQHF
. | . | TRBJ1-5 | TRBV4-1 | TGCGCCAGCAGCCTTTACGATAGTAATCAGCCCCAGCATTTT | CASSLYDSNQPQHF
TRBD2 | . | TRBJ2-3 | TRBV5-3 | TGTGCCAGAAGCTTGTCTAGCGGGAGGGCCCACACAGATACGCAGTATTTT | CARSLSSGRAHTDTQYF
TRBD2 | . | TRBJ2-7 | TRBV7-9 | TGTGCCAGCAGCTTACCACGGGGGGGCTCCTACGAGCAGTACTTC | CASSLPRGGSYEQYF
TRBD2 | . | TRBJ2-1 | TRBV18 | TGTGCCAGCTCACCCCCAGGCGTGGCTAGCGGGAGCAATGAGCAGTTCTTC | CASSPPGVASGSNEQFF
. | . | TRBJ2-6 | TRBV7-9 | TGTGCCAGCAGCTTATACAGATCTGGGGCCAACGTCCTGACTTTC | CASSLYRSGANVLTF
TRBD1 | . | TRBJ1-2 | TRBV2 | TGTGCCAGCAGTTTACAGGGGGCCTATGGCTACACCTTC | CASSLQGAYGYTF
TRBD2 | . | TRBJ2-7 | TRBV5-4 | TGTGCCAGCAGCTCCTTAGCGGGAAGCGAGCAGTACTTC | CASSSLAGSEQYF
TRBD1 | once | TRBJ2-3 | TRBV5-4 | TGTGCCAGCAGCCAGCCCAGGGGGCGCAGCACAGATACGCAGTATTTT | CASSQPRGRSTDTQYF
. | . | TRBJ1-6 | TRBV27 | TGTGCCAGCAGTGTGAGAGCAGGGGTCATGGGGGATTCACCCCTCCACTTT | CASSVRAGVMGDSPLHF
TRBD1 | . | TRBJ1-2 | TRBV28 | TGTGCCAGCAGCGGATTGGGACAGGAATATGGCTACACCTTC | CASSGLGQEYGYTF
. | . | TRBJ1-1 | TRBV6-2/TRBV6-3 | TGTGCCAGCAGTCAACAGGGCACCTACACTGAAGCTTTCTTT | CASSQQGTYTEAFF
. | once | TRBJ1-1 | TRBV14 | TGTGCCAGCAGCCAAATGACGGGGGGTTACACTGAAGCTTTCTTT | CASSQMTGGYTEAFF
. | once | TRBJ1-4 | TRBV6-1 | TGTGCCAGCAGTGAAGCGAGGGCGGGAAGGTCCTCCTTT | CASSEARAGRSSF
TRBD2 | . | TRBJ2-1 | TRBV7-8 | TGTGCCAGCAGCTTAGCGAGAATAGCGGGAGGTAATGAGCAGTTCTTC | CASSLARIAGGNEQFF
TRBD1 | . | TRBJ2-7 | TRBV12-3/TRBV12-4 | TGTGCCAGCCGCCGACAGGGTTCGTACGAGCAGTACTTC | CASRRQGSYEQYF
TRBD1 | few | TRBJ2-7 | TRBV4-3 | TGCGCCAGCAGCCAAGAAGGGACAGTGCTCTACGAGCAGTACTTC | CASSQEGTVLYEQYF
. | . | TRBJ2-2 | TRBV28 | TGTGCCAGCAGCCGGGGCACCGGGGAGCTGTTTTTT | CASSRGTGELFF
. | . | TRBJ2-7 | TRBV28 | TGTGCCAGCAGTCCCCCAGTCTCCTACGAGCAGTACTTC | CASSPPVSYEQYF
TRBD2 | once | TRBJ2-1 | TRBV7-2 | TGTGCCAGCAGCTTAAAAGCGGGAGAATCCCCCGAGCAGTTCTTC | CASSLKAGESPEQFF
TRBD1 | . | TRBJ2-4 | TRBV9 | TGTGCCAGCAGCGAGACAGGGGGGGCCAAAAACATTCAGTACTTC | CASSETGGAKNIQYF
. | . | TRBJ2-1 | TRBV28 | TGTGCCAGCAGCGTGAATTTGTTCGACGGGTCGGGGTTCTTC | CASSVNLFDGSGFF
. | . | TRBJ2-3 | TRBV12-3/TRBV12-4 | TGTGCCAGCAGTTTCTCCCAGTCAGATACGCAGTATTTT | CASSFSQSDTQYF